This T cell receptor (beta chain) was recorded in a study of shared clonotypes between healthy human individuals. Study information: The donors, a couple of women and three men, were aged 18 to 49.

Clones were read by immunoSEQ multiplex PCR, and TCRdb kept only the in-frame ones, dropping some. The table lists approximately 530,000 clones, 90% to 96% of them singletons. General study points: Naive subsets generally had larger estimated richness than memory subsets.

V lost 7 bases to trimming and J lost 8 bases, with 17 bases between them. The CDR3 consists of 12 residues. Germline V gene data show CDR1 as SQVTM and CDR2 as ANQGSEA. Details on this clone: What it binds is unknown.

The TCR was taken from a woman aged 25 to 39 in good health. The source material was naive CD4+ T cells sorted from blood. Subset defined: CD45RA+ positively selected. The V gene is TRBV29-1, the J gene TRBJ1-2, with D perhaps matching TRBD1 (5 bases). The CDR3 sequence is CSAEKGTRGYTF. CDR3 coding DNA: TGCAGCGCCGAAAAAGGGACCCGGGGCTACACCTTC.